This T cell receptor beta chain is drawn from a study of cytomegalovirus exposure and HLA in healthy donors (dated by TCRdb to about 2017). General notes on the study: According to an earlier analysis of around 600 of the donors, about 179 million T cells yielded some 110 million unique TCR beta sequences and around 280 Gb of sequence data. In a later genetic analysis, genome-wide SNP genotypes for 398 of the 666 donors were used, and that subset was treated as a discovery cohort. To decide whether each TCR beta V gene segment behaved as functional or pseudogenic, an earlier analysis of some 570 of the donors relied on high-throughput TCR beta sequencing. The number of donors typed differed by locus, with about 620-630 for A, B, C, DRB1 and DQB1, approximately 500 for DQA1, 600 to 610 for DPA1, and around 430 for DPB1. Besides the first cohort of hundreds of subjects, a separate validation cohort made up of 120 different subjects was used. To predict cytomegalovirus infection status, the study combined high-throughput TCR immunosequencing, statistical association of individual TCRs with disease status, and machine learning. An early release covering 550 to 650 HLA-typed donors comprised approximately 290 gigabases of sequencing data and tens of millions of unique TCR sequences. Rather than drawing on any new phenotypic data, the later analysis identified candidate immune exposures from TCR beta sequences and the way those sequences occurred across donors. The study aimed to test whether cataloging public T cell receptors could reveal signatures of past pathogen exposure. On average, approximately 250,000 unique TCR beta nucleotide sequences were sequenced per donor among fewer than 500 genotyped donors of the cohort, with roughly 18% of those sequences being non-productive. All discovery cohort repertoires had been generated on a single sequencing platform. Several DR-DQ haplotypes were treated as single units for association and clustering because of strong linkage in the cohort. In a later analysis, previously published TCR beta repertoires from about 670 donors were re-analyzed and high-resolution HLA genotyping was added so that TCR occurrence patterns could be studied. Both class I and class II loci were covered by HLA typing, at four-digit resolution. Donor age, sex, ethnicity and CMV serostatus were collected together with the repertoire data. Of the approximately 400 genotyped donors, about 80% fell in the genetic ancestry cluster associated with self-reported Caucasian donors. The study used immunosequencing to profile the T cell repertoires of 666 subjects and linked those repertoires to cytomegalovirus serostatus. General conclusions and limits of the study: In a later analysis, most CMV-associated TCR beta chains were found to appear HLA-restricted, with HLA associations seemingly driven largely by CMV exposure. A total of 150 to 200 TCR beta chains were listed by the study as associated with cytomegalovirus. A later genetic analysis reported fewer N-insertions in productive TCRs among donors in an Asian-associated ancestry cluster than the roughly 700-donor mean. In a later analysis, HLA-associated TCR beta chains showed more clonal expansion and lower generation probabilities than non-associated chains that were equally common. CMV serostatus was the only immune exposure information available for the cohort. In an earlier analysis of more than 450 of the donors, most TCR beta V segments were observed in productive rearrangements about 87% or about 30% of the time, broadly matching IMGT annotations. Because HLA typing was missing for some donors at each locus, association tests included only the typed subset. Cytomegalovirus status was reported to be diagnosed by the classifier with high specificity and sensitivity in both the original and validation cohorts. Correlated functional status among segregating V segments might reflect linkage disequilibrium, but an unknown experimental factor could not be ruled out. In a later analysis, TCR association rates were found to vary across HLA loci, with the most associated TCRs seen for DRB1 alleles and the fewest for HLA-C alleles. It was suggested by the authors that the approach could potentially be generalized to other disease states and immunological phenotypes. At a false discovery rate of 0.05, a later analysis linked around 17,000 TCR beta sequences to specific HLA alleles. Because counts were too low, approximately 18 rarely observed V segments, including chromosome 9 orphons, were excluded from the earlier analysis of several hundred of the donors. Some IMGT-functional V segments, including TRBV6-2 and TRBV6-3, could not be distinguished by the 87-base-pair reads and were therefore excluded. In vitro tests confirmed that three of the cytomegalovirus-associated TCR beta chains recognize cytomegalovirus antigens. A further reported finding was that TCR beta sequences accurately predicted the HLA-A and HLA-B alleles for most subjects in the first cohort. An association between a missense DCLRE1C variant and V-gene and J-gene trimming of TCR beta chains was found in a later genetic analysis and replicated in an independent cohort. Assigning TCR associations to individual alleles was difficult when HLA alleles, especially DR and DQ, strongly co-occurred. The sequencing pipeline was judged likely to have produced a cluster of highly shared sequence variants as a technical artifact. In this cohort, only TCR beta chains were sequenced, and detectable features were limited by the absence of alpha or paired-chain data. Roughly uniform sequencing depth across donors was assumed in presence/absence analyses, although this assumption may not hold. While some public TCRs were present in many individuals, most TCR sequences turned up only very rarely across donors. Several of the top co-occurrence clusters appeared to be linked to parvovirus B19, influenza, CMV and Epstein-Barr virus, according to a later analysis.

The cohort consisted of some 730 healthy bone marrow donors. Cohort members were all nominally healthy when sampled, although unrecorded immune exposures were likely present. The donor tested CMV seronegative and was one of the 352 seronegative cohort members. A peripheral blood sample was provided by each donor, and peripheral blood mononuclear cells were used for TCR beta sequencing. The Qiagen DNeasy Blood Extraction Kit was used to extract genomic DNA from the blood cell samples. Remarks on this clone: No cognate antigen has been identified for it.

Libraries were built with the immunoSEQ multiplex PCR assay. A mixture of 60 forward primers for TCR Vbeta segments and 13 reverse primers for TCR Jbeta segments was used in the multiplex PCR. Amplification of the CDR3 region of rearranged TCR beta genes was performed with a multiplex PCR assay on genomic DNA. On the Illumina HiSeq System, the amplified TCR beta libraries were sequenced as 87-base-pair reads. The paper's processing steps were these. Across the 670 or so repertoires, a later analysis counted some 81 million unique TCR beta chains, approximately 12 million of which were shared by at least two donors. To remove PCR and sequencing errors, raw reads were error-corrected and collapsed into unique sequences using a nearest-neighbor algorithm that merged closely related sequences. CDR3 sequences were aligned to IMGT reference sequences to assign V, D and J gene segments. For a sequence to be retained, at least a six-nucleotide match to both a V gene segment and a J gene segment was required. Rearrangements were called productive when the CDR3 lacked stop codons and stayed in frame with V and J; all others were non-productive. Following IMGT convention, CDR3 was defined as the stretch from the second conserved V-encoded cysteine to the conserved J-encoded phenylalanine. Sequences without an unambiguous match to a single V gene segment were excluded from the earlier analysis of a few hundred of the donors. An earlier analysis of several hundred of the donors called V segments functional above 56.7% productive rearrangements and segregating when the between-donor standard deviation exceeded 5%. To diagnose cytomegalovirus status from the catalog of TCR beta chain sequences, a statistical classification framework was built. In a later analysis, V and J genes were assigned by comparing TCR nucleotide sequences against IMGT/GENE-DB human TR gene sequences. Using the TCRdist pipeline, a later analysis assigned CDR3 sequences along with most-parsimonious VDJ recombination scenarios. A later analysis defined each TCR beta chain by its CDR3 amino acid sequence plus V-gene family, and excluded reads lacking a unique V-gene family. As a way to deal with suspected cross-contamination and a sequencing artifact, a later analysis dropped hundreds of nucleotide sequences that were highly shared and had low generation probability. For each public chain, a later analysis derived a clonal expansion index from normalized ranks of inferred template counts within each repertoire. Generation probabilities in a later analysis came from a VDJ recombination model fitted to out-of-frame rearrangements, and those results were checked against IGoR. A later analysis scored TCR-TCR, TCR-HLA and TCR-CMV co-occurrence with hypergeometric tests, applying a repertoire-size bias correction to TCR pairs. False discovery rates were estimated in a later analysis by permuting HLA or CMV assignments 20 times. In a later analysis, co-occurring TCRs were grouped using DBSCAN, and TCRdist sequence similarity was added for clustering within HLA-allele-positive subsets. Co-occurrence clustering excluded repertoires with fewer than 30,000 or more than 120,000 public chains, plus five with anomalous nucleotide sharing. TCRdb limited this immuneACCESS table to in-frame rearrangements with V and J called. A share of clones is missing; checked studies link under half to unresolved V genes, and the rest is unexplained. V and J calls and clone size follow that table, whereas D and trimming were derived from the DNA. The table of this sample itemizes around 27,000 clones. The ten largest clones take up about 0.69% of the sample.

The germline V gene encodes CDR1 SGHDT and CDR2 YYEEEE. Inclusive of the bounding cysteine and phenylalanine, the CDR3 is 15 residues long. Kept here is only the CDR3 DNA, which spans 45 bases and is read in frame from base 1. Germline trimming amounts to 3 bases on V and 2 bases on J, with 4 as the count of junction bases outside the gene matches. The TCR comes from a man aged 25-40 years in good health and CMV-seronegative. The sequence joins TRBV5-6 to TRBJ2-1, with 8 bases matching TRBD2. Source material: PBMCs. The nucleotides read TGTGCCAGCAGCTCCGGACTAGCCACCTACAATGAGCAGTTCTTC. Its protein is CASSSGLATYNEQFF.